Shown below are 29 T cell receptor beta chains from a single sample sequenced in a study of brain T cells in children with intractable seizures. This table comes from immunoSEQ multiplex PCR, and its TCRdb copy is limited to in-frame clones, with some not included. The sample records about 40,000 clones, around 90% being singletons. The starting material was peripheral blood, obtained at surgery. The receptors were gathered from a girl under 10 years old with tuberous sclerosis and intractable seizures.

The CDR3 spells CASSQDTSGGAGELFF. The CDR3, as DNA: TGTGCCAGCAGCCAAGACACTAGCGGGGGGGCCGGGGAGCTGTTTTTT. This sequence joins TRBV3-1 (or the pseudogene TRBV3-2) and TRBJ2-2, with 13 positions matching TRBD2. Germline loops: CDR1 LGHDT, CDR2 YNNKEL (reference sequence). The CDR3 is made up of 16 amino acids. V was clipped by 0 bases and J by 6 bases; unmatched bases: 1.

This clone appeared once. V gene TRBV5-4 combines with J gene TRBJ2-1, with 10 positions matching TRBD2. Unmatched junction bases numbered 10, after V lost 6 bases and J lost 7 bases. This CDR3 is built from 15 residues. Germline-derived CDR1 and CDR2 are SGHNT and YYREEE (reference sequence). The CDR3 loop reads CASIASGGPRNEQFF. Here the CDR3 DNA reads TGTGCCAGCATAGCTAGCGGGGGACCCCGAAATGAGCAGTTCTTC.

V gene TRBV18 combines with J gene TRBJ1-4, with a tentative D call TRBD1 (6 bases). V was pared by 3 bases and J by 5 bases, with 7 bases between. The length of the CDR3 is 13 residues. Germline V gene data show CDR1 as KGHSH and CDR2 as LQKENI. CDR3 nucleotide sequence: TGTGCCAGCTCACCCGGACAGAATGAAAAACTGTTTTTT. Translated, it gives CASSPGQNEKLFF.

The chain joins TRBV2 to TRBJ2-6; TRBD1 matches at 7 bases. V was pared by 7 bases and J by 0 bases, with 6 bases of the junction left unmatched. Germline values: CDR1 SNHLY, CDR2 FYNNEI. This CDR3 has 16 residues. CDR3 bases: TGTGCCAGCAAAGGGACAGTGAACTCTGGGGCCAACGTCCTGACTTTC. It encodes CASKGTVNSGANVLTF.

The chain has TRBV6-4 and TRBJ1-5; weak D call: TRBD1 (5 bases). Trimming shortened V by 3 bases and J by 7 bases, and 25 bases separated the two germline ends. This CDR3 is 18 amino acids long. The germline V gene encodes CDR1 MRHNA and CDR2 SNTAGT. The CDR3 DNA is TGTGCCAGCAGTGAAGCCGTCCTTTCTGGGGGAGGAGGACAGCCCCAGCATTTT. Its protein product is CASSEAVLSGGGGQPQHF.

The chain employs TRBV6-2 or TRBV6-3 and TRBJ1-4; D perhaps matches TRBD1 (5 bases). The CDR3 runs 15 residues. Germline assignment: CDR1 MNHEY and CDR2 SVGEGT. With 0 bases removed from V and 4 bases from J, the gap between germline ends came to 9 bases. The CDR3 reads CASSYSGRINEKLFF. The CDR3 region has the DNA TGTGCCAGCAGTTACTCGGGGCGGATTAATGAAAAACTGTTTTTT.

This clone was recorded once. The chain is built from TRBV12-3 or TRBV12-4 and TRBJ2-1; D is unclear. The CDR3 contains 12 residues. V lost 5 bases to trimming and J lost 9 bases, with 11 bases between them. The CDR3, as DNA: TGTGCCAGCAGTACAGACTTGGGTGAGCAGTTCTTC. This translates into CASSTDLGEQFF.

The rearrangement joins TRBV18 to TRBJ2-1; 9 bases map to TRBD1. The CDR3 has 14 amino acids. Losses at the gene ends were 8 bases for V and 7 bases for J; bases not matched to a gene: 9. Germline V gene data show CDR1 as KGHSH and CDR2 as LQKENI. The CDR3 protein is CASLGQGVLNEQFF. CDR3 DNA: TGTGCCAGCCTGGGACAGGGAGTGTTAAATGAGCAGTTCTTC.

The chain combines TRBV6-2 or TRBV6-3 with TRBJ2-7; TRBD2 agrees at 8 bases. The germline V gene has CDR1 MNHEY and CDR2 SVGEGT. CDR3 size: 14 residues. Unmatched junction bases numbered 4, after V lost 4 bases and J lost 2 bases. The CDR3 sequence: CASSSRGATYEQYV. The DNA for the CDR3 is TGTGCCAGCAGTTCGCGGGGGGCTACCTACGAGCAGTACGTC.

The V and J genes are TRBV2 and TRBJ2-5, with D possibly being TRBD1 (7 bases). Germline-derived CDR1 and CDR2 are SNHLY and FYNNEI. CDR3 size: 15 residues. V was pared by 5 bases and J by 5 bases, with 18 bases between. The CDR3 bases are TGTGCCAGCAGTTCTGGGGGGAACAGGGGTGAGACCCAGTACTTC. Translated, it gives CASSSGGNRGETQYF. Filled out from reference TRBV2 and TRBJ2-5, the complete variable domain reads EPEVTQTPSHQVTQMGQEVILRCVPISNHLYFYWYRQILGQKVEFLVSFYNNEISEKSEIFDDQFSVERPDGSNFTLKIRSTKLEDSAMYFCASSSGGNRGETQYFGPGTRLLVL.

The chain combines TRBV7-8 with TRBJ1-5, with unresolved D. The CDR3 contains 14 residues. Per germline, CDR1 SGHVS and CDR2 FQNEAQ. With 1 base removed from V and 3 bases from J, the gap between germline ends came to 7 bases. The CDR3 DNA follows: TGTGCCAGCAGCTTAGAACAGATCAATCAGCCCCAGCATTTT. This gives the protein CASSLEQINQPQHF.

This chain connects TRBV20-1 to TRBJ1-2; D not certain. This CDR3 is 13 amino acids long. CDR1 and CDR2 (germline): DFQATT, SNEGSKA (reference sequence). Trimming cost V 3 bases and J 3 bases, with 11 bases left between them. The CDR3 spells CSASRQADYGYTF. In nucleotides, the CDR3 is TGCAGTGCTAGTAGGCAGGCCGACTATGGCTACACCTTC.

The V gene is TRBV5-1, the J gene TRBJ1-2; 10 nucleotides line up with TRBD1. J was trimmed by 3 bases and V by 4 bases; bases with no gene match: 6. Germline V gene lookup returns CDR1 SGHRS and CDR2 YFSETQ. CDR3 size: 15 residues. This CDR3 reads CASSQGQGPYYGYTF. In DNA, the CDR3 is TGCGCCAGCAGCCAGGGACAGGGGCCGTACTATGGCTACACCTTC.

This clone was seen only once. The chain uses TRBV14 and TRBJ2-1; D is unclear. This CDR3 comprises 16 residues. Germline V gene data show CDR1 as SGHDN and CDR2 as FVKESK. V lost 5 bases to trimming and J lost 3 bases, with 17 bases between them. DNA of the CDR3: TGTGCCAGCAGCTACACCGTATTATCCCACTACAATGAGCAGTTCTTC. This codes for CASSYTVLSHYNEQFF. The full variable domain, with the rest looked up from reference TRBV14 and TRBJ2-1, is EAGVTQFPSHSVIEKGQTVTLRCDPISGHDNLYWYRRVMGKEIKFLLHFVKESKQDESGMPNNRFLAERTGGTYSTLKVQPAELEDSGVYFCASSYTVLSHYNEQFFGPGTRLTVL.

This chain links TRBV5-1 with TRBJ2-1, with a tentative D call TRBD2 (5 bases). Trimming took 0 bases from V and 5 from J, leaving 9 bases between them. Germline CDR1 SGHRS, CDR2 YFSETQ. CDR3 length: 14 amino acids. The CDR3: CASSLGRGDNEQFF. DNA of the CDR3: TGCGCCAGCAGCTTGGGACGGGGAGACAATGAGCAGTTCTTC.

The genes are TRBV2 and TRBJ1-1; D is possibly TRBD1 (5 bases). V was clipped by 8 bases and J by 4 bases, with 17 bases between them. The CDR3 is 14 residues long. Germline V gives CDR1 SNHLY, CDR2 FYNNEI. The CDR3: CASGTAVLTTEAFF. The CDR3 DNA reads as TGTGCCAGCGGGACGGCGGTCCTGACCACTGAAGCTTTCTTT.

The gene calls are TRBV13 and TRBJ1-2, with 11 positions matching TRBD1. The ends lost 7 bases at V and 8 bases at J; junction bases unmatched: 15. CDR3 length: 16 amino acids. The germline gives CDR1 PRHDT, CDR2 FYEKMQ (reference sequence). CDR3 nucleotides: TGTGCCAGCACCACGCCGGGACAGGGGGTTTTCGACGGCTACACCTTC. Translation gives CASTTPGQGVFDGYTF.

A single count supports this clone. CDR3 region: CASSPSQRRNTGELFF. CDR3 coding DNA: TGTGCCAGCAGCCCGAGCCAGCGGAGGAACACCGGGGAGCTGTTTTTT. The chain carries TRBV5-6 and TRBJ2-2; D perhaps matches TRBD2 (5 bases). CDR3 length: 16 amino acids. Trimming left V 4 bases short and J 1 base short, with 14 bases between. The germline CDR1 and CDR2 sequences are SGHDT and YYEEEE. Filled out from reference TRBV5-6 and TRBJ2-2, the complete variable domain reads DAGVTQSPTHLIKTRGQQVTLRCSPKSGHDTVSWYQQALGQGPQFIFQYYEEEERQRGNFPDRFSGHQFPNYSSELNVNALLLGDSALYLCASSPSQRRNTGELFFGEGSRLTVL.

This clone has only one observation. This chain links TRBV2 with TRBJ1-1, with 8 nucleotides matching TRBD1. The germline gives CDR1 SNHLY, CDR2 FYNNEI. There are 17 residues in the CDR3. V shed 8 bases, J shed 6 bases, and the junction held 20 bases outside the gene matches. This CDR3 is CASGTGTGSPKVAEAFF. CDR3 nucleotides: TGTGCCAGCGGAACAGGGACAGGAAGTCCCAAAGTCGCTGAAGCTTTCTTT.

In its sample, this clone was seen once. CDR3 nucleotide sequence: TGTGCCAGCTCACCACCGCCCGGGGCAGGCTATGGCTACACCTTC. This gives the protein CASSPPPGAGYGYTF. V is TRBV18 and J is TRBJ1-2; possible D gene TRBD1, 5 bases. CDR3 length equals 15 residues. CDR1 and CDR2 (germline): KGHSH, LQKENI. The V and J ends lost 0 bases and 4 bases respectively, with 12 bases between them.

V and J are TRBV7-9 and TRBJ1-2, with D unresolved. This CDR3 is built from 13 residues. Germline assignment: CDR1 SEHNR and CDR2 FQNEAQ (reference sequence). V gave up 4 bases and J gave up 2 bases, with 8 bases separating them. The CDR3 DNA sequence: TGTGCCAGCAGCTCGGACGGAAACTATGGCTACACCTTC. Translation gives CASSSDGNYGYTF. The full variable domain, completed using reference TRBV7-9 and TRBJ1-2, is DTGVSQNPRHKITKRGQNVTFRCDPISEHNRLYWYRQTLGQGPEFLTYFQNEAQLEKSRLLSDRFSAERPKGSFSTLEIQRTEQGDSAMYLCASSSDGNYGYTFGSGTRLTVV.

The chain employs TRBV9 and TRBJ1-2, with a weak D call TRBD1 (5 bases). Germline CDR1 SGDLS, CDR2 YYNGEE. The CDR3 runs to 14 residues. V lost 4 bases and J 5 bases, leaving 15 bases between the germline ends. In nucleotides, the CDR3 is TGTGCCAGCAGCCTCGGGACGGGATCTTATGGCTACACCTTC. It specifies CASSLGTGSYGYTF.

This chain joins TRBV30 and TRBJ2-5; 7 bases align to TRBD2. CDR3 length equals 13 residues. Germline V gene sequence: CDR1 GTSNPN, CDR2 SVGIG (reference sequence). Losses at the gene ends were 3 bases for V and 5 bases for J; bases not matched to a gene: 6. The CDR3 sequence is CAWRGGLWETQYF. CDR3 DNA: TGTGCCTGGAGGGGGGGGTTGTGGGAGACCCAGTACTTC. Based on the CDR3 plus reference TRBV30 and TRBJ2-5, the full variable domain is SQTIHQWPATLVQPVGSPLSLECTVEGTSNPNLYWYRQAAGRGLQLLFYSVGIGQISSEVPQNLSASRPQDRQFILSSKKLLLSDSGFYLCAWRGGLWETQYFGPGTRLLVL.

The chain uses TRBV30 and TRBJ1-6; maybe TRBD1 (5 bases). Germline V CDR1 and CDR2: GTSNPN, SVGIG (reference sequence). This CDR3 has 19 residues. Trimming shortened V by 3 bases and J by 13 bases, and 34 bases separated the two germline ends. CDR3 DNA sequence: TGTGCCTGGAGCCCTCGGGGGAGGGAGTGGGCAGTTGGAAATGTTCCCCTCCACTTT. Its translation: CAWSPRGREWAVGNVPLHF.

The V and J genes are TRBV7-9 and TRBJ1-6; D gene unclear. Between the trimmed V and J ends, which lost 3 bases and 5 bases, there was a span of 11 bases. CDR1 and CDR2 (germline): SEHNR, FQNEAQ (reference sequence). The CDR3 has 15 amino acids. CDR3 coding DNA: TGTGCCAGCAGCTTCAGGCGCCCAGATAATTCACCCCTCCACTTT. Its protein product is CASSFRRPDNSPLHF.

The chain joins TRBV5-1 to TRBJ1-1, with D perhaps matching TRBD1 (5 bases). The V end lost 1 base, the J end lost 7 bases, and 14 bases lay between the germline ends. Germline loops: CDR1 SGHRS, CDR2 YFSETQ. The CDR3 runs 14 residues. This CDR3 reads CASSLLGTDYEAFF. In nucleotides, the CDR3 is TGCGCCAGCAGCTTGCTTGGGACCGACTATGAAGCTTTCTTT.

The DNA for the CDR3 is TGCACCAGCAGCCACAGGGGGTGCTCCTATAATTCACCCCTCCACTTT. Amino acid sequence: CTSSHRGCSYNSPLHF. This chain joins TRBV1 and TRBJ1-6; the D segment call TRBD1 is taken from the table without a DNA check. TRBV1 is classified as a pseudogene. The CDR3 runs to 16 residues.

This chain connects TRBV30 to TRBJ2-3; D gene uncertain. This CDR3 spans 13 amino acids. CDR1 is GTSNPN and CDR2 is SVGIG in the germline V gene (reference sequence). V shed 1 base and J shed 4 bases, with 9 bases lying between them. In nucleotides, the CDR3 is TGTGCCTGGAGTGGGTTCGTTGCAGATACGCAGTATTTT. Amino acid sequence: CAWSGFVADTQYF.

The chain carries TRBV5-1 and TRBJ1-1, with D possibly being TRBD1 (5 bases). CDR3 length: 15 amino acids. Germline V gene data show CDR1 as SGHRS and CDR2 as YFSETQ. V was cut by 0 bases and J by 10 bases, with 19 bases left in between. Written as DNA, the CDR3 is TGCGCCAGCAGCTTGGCTCGGTCGGGTAGCAGGGCAGCTTTCTTT. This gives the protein CASSLARSGSRAAFF.